A single sample is the source of the 27 T cell receptor beta chains below, sequenced in a study of blood T cell repertoires in COVID-19. Libraries were prepared by immunoSEQ multiplex PCR; TCRdb keeps only in-frame clonotypes and omits some of them. This sample has around 140,000 clones; roughly 80% occur once, and the top ten carry about 3.5%. The specimen sequenced was peripheral blood. The receptors originated from a man in his 70s who had recovered from COVID-19.

V is TRBV6-2 or TRBV6-3 and J is TRBJ2-7, with no clear D. Trimming shortened V by 5 bases and J by 3 bases, and 14 bases separated the two germline ends. The CDR3 covers 14 residues. Germline values: CDR1 MNHEY, CDR2 SVGEGT. The CDR3 loop is CASSDNPFHYEQYF. The CDR3 DNA reads as TGTGCCAGCAGTGACAATCCCTTCCACTACGAGCAGTACTTC.

The chain couples TRBV27 to TRBJ2-3; no definite D call. The CDR3 loop spans 14 amino acids. The V gene's germline CDR1 is MNHEY and CDR2 SMNVEV (reference sequence). Trimming pared 6 bases from V and 2 bases from J, leaving 12 bases between. CDR3 loop: CASSLDLFTDTQYF. Written as DNA, the CDR3 is TGTGCCAGCAGCCTAGACCTCTTCACAGATACGCAGTATTTT.

This clone was observed a handful of times. The CDR3 coding sequence is TGTGCCAGTAGTCCCGACAGTGCCAATCAGCCCCAGCATTTT. This translates into CASSPDSANQPQHF. This sequence joins TRBV19 and TRBJ1-5; possible D gene TRBD1, 5 bases. The germline V gene has CDR1 LNHDA and CDR2 SQIVND (reference sequence). The V gene lost 5 bases and the J gene lost 3 bases, with 11 bases spanning the gap. The length of the CDR3 is 14 residues. The full variable domain, in which reference TRBV19 and TRBJ1-5 provide the parts outside the CDR3, is DGGITQSPKYLFRKEGQNVTLSCEQNLNHDAMYWYRQDPGQGLRLIYYSQIVNDFQKGDIAEGYSVSREKKESFPLTVTSAQKNPTAFYLCASSPDSANQPQHFGDGTRLSIL.

The chain links TRBV7-9 to TRBJ1-6; TRBD1 aligns across 7 bases. The CDR3 consists of 12 residues. The junction had 3 bases not matched to a gene; V was cut back by 3 bases and J by 13 bases. CDR1 is SEHNR, CDR2 FQNEAQ, per germline (reference sequence). The CDR3: CASSLPGQPLHF. For the CDR3, the DNA is TGTGCCAGCAGCTTGCCGGGACAGCCCCTCCACTTT.

This rearrangement joins TRBV7-9 to TRBJ2-1, with TRBD2 identical over 8 bases. The CDR3 totals 16 residues. V dropped 5 bases and J dropped 3; count of bases not matched to a gene: 9. Germline V CDR1 and CDR2: SEHNR, FQNEAQ (reference sequence). In DNA, the CDR3 is TGTGCCAGCAGCCCCCCTGACGCGGGAGGCTACAATGAGCAGTTCTTC. Protein: CASSPPDAGGYNEQFF.

The chain employs TRBV30 and TRBJ2-2; 9 nucleotides align to TRBD2. The trim removed 0 bases at V and 8 bases at J, leaving 10 bases unmatched. CDR3 length equals 16 residues. CDR1 is GTSNPN and CDR2 is SVGIG in the germline V gene (reference sequence). The CDR3 coding sequence is TGTGCCTGGAGTGTGTCTAGCGGGATTCTGTCGGGGGAGCTGTTTTTT. Its protein product is CAWSVSSGILSGELFF.

The gene calls are TRBV2 and TRBJ2-7, with 11 bases lining up with TRBD2. The CDR3 loop spans 13 amino acids. Germline trimming cut 5 bases from V and 4 bases from J; bases unmatched to any gene: 1. Germline assignment: CDR1 SNHLY and CDR2 FYNNEI. The CDR3 protein is CASSTSGGYEQYF. The CDR3 DNA reads TGTGCCAGCAGTACTAGCGGGGGATACGAGCAGTACTTC.

The V call is TRBV5-6, the J call TRBJ2-4; 10 nucleotides align to TRBD2. Germline V CDR1 and CDR2: SGHDT, YYEEEE. The length of the CDR3 is 16 residues. With V trimmed by 4 bases and J by 7 bases, 11 bases remained unmatched. The CDR3 nucleotides read TGTGCCAGCAGCAGTACCGGGACTAGCGATTGGAACATTCAGTACTTC. This gives the protein CASSSTGTSDWNIQYF.

This chain connects TRBV11-2 to TRBJ2-2; TRBD2 matches at 7 bases. Looked up from germline, CDR1 is SGHAT and CDR2 is FQNNGV. This CDR3 region has 15 residues. Trimming removed 4 bases from V and 0 bases from J; junction bases left unmatched: 2. The CDR3 nucleotides read TGTGCCAGCAGCTCGAGCGGGACGAACACCGGGGAGCTGTTTTTT. This gives the protein CASSSSGTNTGELFF.

The chain uses TRBV29-1 and TRBJ2-3; TRBD1 matches 9 bases. Germline V CDR1 and CDR2: SQVTM, ANQGSEA. The CDR3 runs to 16 residues. After removal of 4 bases from V and 4 bases from J, the junction contained 12 bases not matched to a gene. This CDR3 is CSVGLPGQGGADTQYF. The CDR3 DNA follows: TGCAGCGTTGGGCTACCGGGACAGGGAGGTGCAGATACGCAGTATTTT.

The chain joins TRBV13 to TRBJ2-1, with 7 bases aligning to TRBD2. Per the germline V gene, CDR1 is PRHDT and CDR2 is FYEKMQ (reference sequence). The CDR3 extends over 12 amino acids. After removal of 5 bases from V and 9 bases from J, the junction contained 4 bases not matched to a gene. The CDR3 sequence: CASSREVSEQFF. The CDR3 coding sequence is TGTGCCAGCAGCCGGGAGGTGAGTGAGCAGTTCTTC.

The chain is built from TRBV9 and TRBJ2-5, with TRBD2 matching over 7 bases. This CDR3 contains 15 residues. Germline V gene lookup returns CDR1 SGDLS and CDR2 YYNGEE. J gave up 5 bases and V 4 bases, and 11 bases lay outside the gene matches. This CDR3 is CASSPRGLVGETQYF. Written as DNA, the CDR3 is TGTGCCAGCAGCCCGCGCGGACTAGTTGGGGAGACCCAGTACTTC.

The V and J genes are TRBV7-2 and TRBJ2-7; a weak D match, TRBD1 (6 bases). This CDR3 comprises 16 residues. From germline, CDR1 is SGHTA and CDR2 FQGNSA. Trimming shortened V by 8 bases and J by 2 bases, and 22 bases separated the two germline ends. The CDR3 DNA is TGTGCCAGCCAGAGGGGGTCAAGTAGCTTGCCCTACGAGCAGTACTTC. This gives the protein CASQRGSSSLPYEQYF.

J is TRBJ2-1 and V is TRBV7-8; TRBD1 agrees at 8 bases. The CDR3 runs to 15 residues. From germline, CDR1 is SGHVS and CDR2 FQNEAQ. Trimming took 5 bases from V and 9 from J; bases not matched to a gene: 12. In DNA form, the CDR3 reads TGTGCCAGCAGCCCCGCAGGACAGGGTGTAGGTGAGCAGTTCTTC. This codes for CASSPAGQGVGEQFF.

This clone was picked up many times. V usage is TRBV27 and J usage is TRBJ1-2, with D hard to call. The CDR3 sequence is 13 residues long. CDR1 MNHEY and CDR2 SMNVEV come from the germline V gene (reference sequence). Trimming shortened V by 6 bases and J by 3 bases, and 11 bases separated the two germline ends. The CDR3, as DNA: TGTGCCAGCAGCCCCGCGAGAGACTATGGCTACACCTTC. Its protein product is CASSPARDYGYTF.

The V and J genes are TRBV25-1 and TRBJ2-3; D is possibly TRBD1 (5 bases). The CDR3 consists of 14 residues. CDR1 MGHDK and CDR2 SYGVNS come from the germline V gene. Trimming stripped 5 bases from V and 2 bases from J, with 11 bases between. The CDR3, as DNA: TGTGCCAGCAGTTGGAGCAGGGCCACAGATACGCAGTATTTT. As protein: CASSWSRATDTQYF.

The genes are TRBV4-1 and TRBJ1-6; the match to TRBD1 covers 7 bases. V trimming: 3 bases; J trimming: 10 bases; junction bases outside the gene matches: 0. The length of the CDR3 is 12 residues. Germline V gene sequence: CDR1 MGHRA, CDR2 YSYEKL. The DNA for the CDR3 is TGCGCCAGCAGCCAGGACAGGTCACCCCTCCACTTT. Residues: CASSQDRSPLHF.

The V gene is TRBV15, the J gene TRBJ1-3; the D gene is possibly TRBD1 (5 bases). CDR3 length: 15 residues. Germline V gene lookup returns CDR1 LNHNV and CDR2 YYDKDF (reference sequence). With 4 bases removed from V and 0 bases from J, the gap between germline ends came to 10 bases. Here the CDR3 DNA reads TGTGCCACCAGCACGGGGGGAAGCTCTGGAAACACCATATATTTT. It encodes CATSTGGSSGNTIYF.

The chain carries TRBV14 and TRBJ2-5; D may be TRBD2 (6 bases). The V end lost 0 bases, the J end lost 4 bases, and 9 bases lay between the germline ends. The CDR3 length is 14 residues. CDR1 is SGHDN, CDR2 FVKESK, per germline. The CDR3 loop reads CASSQDLGGETQYF. CDR3 DNA: TGTGCCAGCAGCCAAGATTTGGGGGGAGAGACCCAGTACTTC.

This sequence joins TRBV12-3 or TRBV12-4 and TRBJ2-7; 8 bases match TRBD1. CDR3 length: 12 amino acids. The trim removed 6 bases at V and 4 bases at J, leaving 2 bases unmatched. CDR3 residues: CASRGTGYEQYF. In DNA, the CDR3 is TGTGCCAGCAGGGGGACAGGTTACGAGCAGTACTTC.

This chain connects TRBV28 to TRBJ2-1; D may be TRBD2 (6 bases). The CDR3 has 15 amino acids. The V end lost 6 bases, the J end lost 4 bases, and 16 bases lay between the germline ends. Germline-derived CDR1 and CDR2 are MDHEN and SYDVKM. CDR3 protein: CASSLGLTMYNEQFF. CDR3 bases: TGTGCCAGCAGCTTGGGACTCACTATGTACAATGAGCAGTTCTTC.

This clone was seen many times. This chain uses TRBV5-1 with TRBJ2-7, with 8 bases matching TRBD2. The CDR3 consists of 14 residues. Germline CDR1 and CDR2: SGHRS and YFSETQ. V trimming: 2 bases; J trimming: 2 bases; junction bases outside the gene matches: 3. As DNA, the CDR3 is TGCGCCAGCAGCTTTAGCGGGGTAACCTACGAGCAGTACTTC. Its translation: CASSFSGVTYEQYF.

This clone has just one count. The chain carries TRBV27 and TRBJ2-7; 8 bases are a match to TRBD1. V shed 2 bases, J shed 6 bases, and the junction held 9 bases outside the gene matches. Per the germline V gene, CDR1 is MNHEY and CDR2 is SMNVEV (reference sequence). The length of the CDR3 is 15 residues. The CDR3 loop is CASSLGSGQGGEQYF. The CDR3 DNA sequence: TGTGCCAGCAGTTTAGGAAGCGGACAGGGCGGCGAGCAGTACTTC.

The CDR3 region has the DNA TGTGCCAGCAGCATCGAGAGCTCTGGAAACACCATATATTTT. Residues: CASSIESSGNTIYF. The chain is built from TRBV7-6 and TRBJ1-3, with D unresolved. The CDR3 is made up of 14 amino acids. V gave up 5 bases and J gave up 0 bases, with 8 bases separating them. The germline V gene has CDR1 SGHVS and CDR2 FNYEAQ.

The chain is built from TRBV6-5 and TRBJ2-7; no clear D. This CDR3 contains 14 residues. Germline lookup yields CDR1 MNHEY and CDR2 SVGAGI. V gave up 5 bases and J gave up 0 bases, with 11 bases separating them. CDR3: CASSNKRSSYEQYF. The CDR3 nucleotides read TGTGCCAGCAGTAATAAGCGATCCTCCTACGAGCAGTACTTC.

The chain is built from TRBV4-2 and TRBJ2-4, with 13 bases matching TRBD2. CDR3 length equals 17 residues. The germline V gene has CDR1 LGHNA and CDR2 YNFKEQ. V trimming: 2 bases; J trimming: 8 bases; junction bases outside the gene matches: 9. CDR3 coding DNA: TGTGCCAGCAGCCAACTGACTAGCGGGAGGACCTTTTACATTCAGTACTTC. This codes for CASSQLTSGRTFYIQYF.

The J gene is TRBJ2-2, the V gene TRBV19; no firm D call. The V end lost 4 bases, the J end lost 6 bases, and 6 bases lay between the germline ends. In germline, CDR1 is LNHDA, CDR2 SQIVND (reference sequence). CDR3 length: 12 residues. The CDR3, as DNA: TGTGCCAGTAGTACATCGGCCGGGGAGCTGTTTTTT. Protein product: CASSTSAGELFF.